This record looks at one T cell receptor beta chain sequence and its context. Antigen unknown. V lost 0 bases to trimming and J lost 5 bases, with 17 bases between them. Germline CDR1 reads SGHTS; CDR2 reads YDEGEE. The CDR3 length is 16 residues. This specimen belongs to a study of T cell responses to AZD1222 COVID-19 vaccine. Study results and caveats: After the peak T cell response, and only then, were repertoires sampled. There were vaccine-associated CD4 TCRs across spike, dominant at 160-218 and 743-854. Increased Spike-specific TCR breadth and depth were observed after two AZD1222 doses. A mostly white British donor set with more females was recruited, and clonal diversity was possibly underestimated.

Some clones are missing from TCRdb's copy, which holds only in-frame ones; the method was immunoSEQ multiplex PCR. Of 55,000 to 70,000 clones in the sample, approximately 89% were seen once. The V call is TRBV5-8, the J call TRBJ2-5, with D possibly matching TRBD2 (6 bases). The sequences come from peripheral blood, collected 28 days after the second AZD1222 dose. The TCR comes from an adult who received the AZD1222 COVID-19 vaccine. DNA for the CDR3: TGTGCCAGCAGCTTGGGGAGGGGAGTTTCGGGGGAGACCCAGTACTTC. Encoded protein: CASSLGRGVSGETQYF.